The 24 T cell receptor beta chains in this list originate from one sample, sequenced in a study of CD8+ T cells in alopecia areata. Treatment denoted: oral pan-JAK inhibitor, 5-10 mg twice daily. cDNA prepared by RNA extraction and subsequent reverse transcription served as the template for sequencing. The table came from immunoSEQ multiplex PCR; TCRdb's copy has only in-frame clones and leaves some out. This table has 160,000 or so clones, roughly 65% appearing once. This sample comprised CD4+ T cells sorted from blood, obtained at week 4, from a patient treated with tofacitinib. These receptors all come from a human donor with alopecia areata.

J is TRBJ2-1 and V is TRBV6-5; TRBD1 matches 10 bases. Germline V gene data show CDR1 as MNHEY and CDR2 as SVGAGI. This CDR3 comprises 14 residues. V trimming: 3 bases; J trimming: 9 bases; junction bases outside the gene matches: 5. The DNA for the CDR3 is TGTGCCAGCAGTTATTCCTGGACAGGGGGTGAGCAGTTCTTC. Amino acid sequence: CASSYSWTGGEQFF.

This sequence joins TRBV5-6 and TRBJ1-1; perhaps TRBD1 as D (6 bases). Trimming took 2 bases from V and 4 from J, leaving 12 bases between them. This CDR3 comprises 14 residues. The germline CDR1 and CDR2 sequences are SGHDT and YYEEEE. The CDR3 DNA reads as TGTGCCAGCAGCTTTTGGGGGCCGGGCACTGAAGCTTTCTTT. It translates to CASSFWGPGTEAFF.

This clone has just a few counts. V usage is TRBV29-1 and J usage is TRBJ1-4; a possible D gene is TRBD1 (5 bases). CDR1 and CDR2 from the germline V gene are SQVTM and ANQGSEA. This CDR3 spans 13 amino acids. Trimming removed 7 bases from V and 8 bases from J, with 17 bases in between. The CDR3 DNA follows: TGCAGCGCCCCGACTCCGGGGGAGGAAAAACTGTTTTTT. Translation gives CSAPTPGEEKLFF.

This clone was recorded once. The chain recombines TRBV2 with TRBJ1-5; D might be TRBD1 (5 bases). Trimming stripped 2 bases from V and 4 bases from J, with 12 bases between. There are 15 residues in the CDR3. The germline CDR1 and CDR2 sequences are SNHLY and FYNNEI. The CDR3 bases are TGTGCCAGCAGTGAAAGGGGAGGTGGTAATCAGCCCCAGCATTTT. It specifies CASSERGGGNQPQHF.

The chain couples TRBV29-1 to TRBJ2-3; 9 positions match TRBD2. Germline assignment: CDR1 SQVTM and CDR2 ANQGSEA. This CDR3 comprises 14 residues. J gave up 3 bases and V 3 bases, and 4 bases lay outside the gene matches. The CDR3 region is CSVERAGGTDTQYF. The CDR3 nucleotides are TGCAGCGTTGAGCGGGCGGGGGGGACAGATACGCAGTATTTT.

V usage is TRBV30 and J usage is TRBJ1-2; D not resolved. V shed 2 bases and J shed 7 bases, with 14 bases lying between them. In germline, CDR1 is GTSNPN, CDR2 SVGIG (reference sequence). The CDR3 runs to 13 residues. CDR3: CAWSREGSGGYTF. The CDR3, as DNA: TGTGCCTGGAGTCGAGAAGGGAGTGGTGGCTACACCTTC.

The chain has TRBV7-2 and TRBJ2-7; D remains unclear. Germline loops: CDR1 SGHTA, CDR2 FQGNSA. Trimming removed 2 bases at V and 3 bases at J, with 11 bases between. CDR3 length: 14 residues. This CDR3 reads CASSLTRSNYEQYF. CDR3 nucleotide sequence: TGTGCCAGCAGCTTAACAAGGTCCAACTACGAGCAGTACTTC.

This clone turned up a few times. The chain couples TRBV29-1 to TRBJ2-2, with 9 nucleotides matching TRBD2. From germline, CDR1 is SQVTM and CDR2 ANQGSEA. Trimming removed 6 bases from V and 5 bases from J; junction bases left unmatched: 10. The CDR3 contains 15 residues. The CDR3 region is CSVSAGGHRTGELFF. In DNA, the CDR3 is TGCAGCGTCTCCGCGGGGGGGCATCGGACCGGGGAGCTGTTTTTT.

The chain recombines TRBV27 with TRBJ2-1; weak D call: TRBD1 (6 bases). Trimming left V 6 bases short and J 0 bases short, with 15 bases between. This CDR3 comprises 16 residues. The germline gives CDR1 MNHEY, CDR2 SMNVEV (reference sequence). CDR3 bases: TGTGCCAGCAGCACCGTCAGGGGAAGCTCCTACAATGAGCAGTTCTTC. Translated, it gives CASSTVRGSSYNEQFF.

The gene calls are TRBV2 and TRBJ2-5; no definite D call. V was shortened by 0 bases and J by 9 bases, with 14 bases between the two germline ends. Looked up from germline, CDR1 is SNHLY and CDR2 is FYNNEI. The CDR3 has 14 residues. The CDR3 sequence is CASSEALPFEAQYF. CDR3 nucleotides: TGTGCCAGCAGTGAAGCGCTTCCGTTTGAGGCCCAGTACTTC.

The rearrangement links TRBV27 to TRBJ2-6, with TRBD1 as a possible D gene (6 bases). The CDR3 runs to 15 residues. Trimming shortened V by 2 bases and J by 2 bases, and 7 bases separated the two germline ends. Germline V gene lookup returns CDR1 MNHEY and CDR2 SMNVEV (reference sequence). In DNA form, the CDR3 reads TGTGCCAGCAGTTTAAAGGGGGCTGGGGCCAACGTCCTGACTTTC. This encodes CASSLKGAGANVLTF.

This chain connects TRBV7-9 to TRBJ1-5; D is possibly TRBD1 (5 bases). The CDR3 has 13 residues. V lost 5 bases and J lost 9, with 14 bases in between. CDR1 and CDR2 (germline): SEHNR, FQNEAQ (reference sequence). The CDR3 coding sequence is TGTGCCAGCAGCCACGACAGTAGCGGGCCCCAGCATTTT. Its protein product is CASSHDSSGPQHF.

This rearrangement joins TRBV7-2 to TRBJ2-3; the match to TRBD2 covers 8 bases. Germline assignment: CDR1 SGHTA and CDR2 FQGNSA. The CDR3 runs 15 residues. V dropped 3 bases and J dropped 1; count of bases not matched to a gene: 3. DNA for the CDR3: TGTGCCAGCAGCTTCGGGGGGGCCGGCACAGATACGCAGTATTTT. Its protein is CASSFGGAGTDTQYF.

The chain recombines TRBV5-1 with TRBJ2-2; TRBD1 might be the D (5 bases). Germline V gene data show CDR1 as SGHRS and CDR2 as YFSETQ. The ends were cut back, 5 bases at V and 6 bases at J, with 8 bases in the middle. The CDR3 loop spans 12 amino acids. DNA for the CDR3: TGCGCCAGCAGTATGGGGCCCGGGGAGCTGTTTTTT. This codes for CASSMGPGELFF. The full variable domain, with the rest looked up from reference TRBV5-1 and TRBJ2-2, is KAGVTQTPRYLIKTRGQQVTLSCSPISGHRSVSWYQQTPGQGLQFLFEYFSETQRNKGNFPGRFSGRQFSNSRSEMNVSTLELGDSALYLCASSMGPGELFFGEGSRLTVL.

This chain connects TRBV5-1 to TRBJ2-1; the D call may be TRBD1 or TRBD2 (6 bases each). V was shortened by 4 bases and J by 3 bases, with 14 bases between the two germline ends. The CDR3 spans 15 residues. Looked up from germline, CDR1 is SGHRS and CDR2 is YFSETQ. CDR3 in amino acids: CASSVEGVIYNEQFF. DNA of the CDR3: TGCGCCAGCAGCGTGGAGGGGGTCATCTACAATGAGCAGTTCTTC. Full variable domain (remainder filled in from reference TRBV5-1 and TRBJ2-1): KAGVTQTPRYLIKTRGQQVTLSCSPISGHRSVSWYQQTPGQGLQFLFEYFSETQRNKGNFPGRFSGRQFSNSRSEMNVSTLELGDSALYLCASSVEGVIYNEQFFGPGTRLTVL.

The J gene is TRBJ2-7, the V gene TRBV10-3; possible D gene TRBD1, 6 bases. The germline gives CDR1 ENHRY, CDR2 SYGVKD. The CDR3 is 14 amino acids. The V end was cut by 8 bases, the J end by 3 bases, with 17 bases between. The CDR3 here is CAIFTPGHGYEQYF. In DNA, the CDR3 is TGTGCCATCTTTACTCCGGGACACGGCTACGAGCAGTACTTC.

The chain is built from TRBV30 and TRBJ2-5; D perhaps matches TRBD2 (5 bases). V lost 0 bases, J lost 0 bases, and 14 bases lay in between. The CDR3 consists of 16 residues. Per germline, CDR1 GTSNPN and CDR2 SVGIG (reference sequence). The CDR3 protein is CAWSVLDLRYQETQYF. The CDR3 DNA follows: TGTGCCTGGAGTGTACTAGACCTCAGGTACCAAGAGACCCAGTACTTC.

V and J are TRBV7-9 and TRBJ1-6; D is undetermined. The CDR3 spans 14 residues. CDR1 is SEHNR, CDR2 FQNEAQ, per germline (reference sequence). Trimming removed 1 base from V and 7 bases from J, with 8 bases in between. DNA of the CDR3: TGTGCCAGCAGCTTAGTAGGCGGGAATTCACCCCTCCACTTT. Translating it yields CASSLVGGNSPLHF.

CDR3 DNA: TGCAGCGGGGGACAGGGGGCGGGCACTGAAGCTTTCTTT. Protein product: CSGGQGAGTEAFF. V is TRBV29-1 and J is TRBJ1-1; 12 bases are a match to TRBD1. Germline lookup yields CDR1 SQVTM and CDR2 ANQGSEA. This CDR3 is 13 amino acids long. V trimming: 7 bases; J trimming: 4 bases; junction bases outside the gene matches: 4.

The chain employs TRBV14 and TRBJ2-1, with no clear D. The ends were cut back, 3 bases at V and 8 bases at J, with 8 bases in the middle. Germline V gene lookup returns CDR1 SGHDN and CDR2 FVKESK. The CDR3 extends over 12 amino acids. DNA for the CDR3: TGTGCCAGCAGCCAGTGGCGCGATGAGCAGTTCTTC. It translates to CASSQWRDEQFF.

The V call is TRBV29-1, the J call TRBJ2-1; 11 bases are a match to TRBD2. The J segment lost 10 bases and the V segment lost 7 bases, leaving 9 bases of the junction unmatched. The CDR3 totals 13 residues. Germline-derived CDR1 and CDR2 are SQVTM and ANQGSEA. The CDR3 reads CSGATSGVREQFF. CDR3 sequence (DNA): TGCAGCGGTGCGACTAGCGGGGTAAGGGAGCAGTTCTTC.

The CDR3 DNA is TGCAGCGTTGAAGATACAGGGGGGGTAAAACTGTTTTTT. Its translation is CSVEDTGGVKLFF. The chain carries TRBV29-1 and TRBJ1-4, with 8 bases fitting TRBD1. This CDR3 is 13 amino acids long. In germline, CDR1 is SQVTM, CDR2 ANQGSEA. Germline trimming cut 0 bases from V and 10 bases from J; bases unmatched to any gene: 4. Full variable domain (rest looked up from reference TRBV29-1 and TRBJ1-4): SAVISQKPSRDICQRGTSLTIQCQVDSQVTMMFWYRQQPGQSLTLIATANQGSEATYESGFVIDKFPISRPNLTFSTLTVSNMSPEDSSIYLCSVEDTGGVKLFFGSGTQLSVL.

The rearrangement uses TRBV29-1 and TRBJ1-1; 7 bases fit TRBD1. The V gene's germline CDR1 is SQVTM and CDR2 ANQGSEA. The CDR3 contains 11 residues. V shed 3 bases, J shed 11 bases, and the junction held 6 bases outside the gene matches. In nucleotides, the CDR3 is TGCAGCGTTGACGAGACAGGGCGGGCTTTCTTT. This encodes CSVDETGRAFF.

This clone was found a few times. This sequence joins TRBV15 and TRBJ2-2; 8 nucleotides match TRBD1. Germline loops: CDR1 LNHNV, CDR2 YYDKDF (reference sequence). This CDR3 is 17 amino acids long. V dropped 5 bases and J dropped 5; count of bases not matched to a gene: 13. CDR3 loop: CATSRRSQGARTGELFF. CDR3 bases: TGTGCCACCAGCCGACGCTCTCAGGGGGCGCGTACCGGGGAGCTGTTTTTT. The full variable domain, in which reference TRBV15 and TRBJ2-2 provide the parts outside the CDR3, is DAMVIQNPRYQVTQFGKPVTLSCSQTLNHNVMYWYQQKSSQAPKLLFHYYDKDFNNEADTPDNFQSRRPNTSFCFLDIRSPGLGDTAMYLCATSRRSQGARTGELFFGEGSRLTVL.